Following are 27 T cell receptor beta chains from one sample sequenced in a study of blood T cell repertoires in COVID-19. Measured with immunoSEQ multiplex PCR; TCRdb has only the in-frame clones, and not every one. The sample lists approximately 270,000 clones, roughly nine tenths occurring once. Sequencing used peripheral blood. These receptors were obtained from a man between 18 and 35 years old with active or convalescent COVID-19.

The chain joins TRBV5-1 to TRBJ1-2, with D tentatively TRBD1 (5 bases). Trimming shortened V by 4 bases and J by 3 bases, and 13 bases separated the two germline ends. The V gene's germline CDR1 is SGHRS and CDR2 YFSETQ. This CDR3 has 14 amino acids. The CDR3 protein is CASSPQPQDYGYTF. Here the CDR3 DNA reads TGCGCCAGCAGCCCCCAACCACAGGACTATGGCTACACCTTC.

This clone appeared a single time. V gene TRBV6-1 combines with J gene TRBJ2-1, with TRBD2 as a possible D gene (6 bases). The CDR3 totals 11 residues. Germline V lookup: CDR1 MNHNS, CDR2 SASEGT. V lost 3 bases and J lost 15, with 12 bases in between. The CDR3 DNA sequence: TGTGCCAGCAGTGACCCGGGGGAACGGTTCTTC. Its translation: CASSDPGERFF.

The V call is TRBV18, the J call TRBJ1-2, with 8 bases matching TRBD1. Losses at the gene ends were 2 bases for V and 5 bases for J; bases not matched to a gene: 13. The germline V gene has CDR1 KGHSH and CDR2 LQKENI. The CDR3 runs 17 residues. This chain's CDR3 is CASSPTPGGDTPYGYTF. The DNA of the CDR3 is TGTGCCAGCTCACCAACTCCAGGGGGCGATACCCCATATGGCTACACCTTC.

This chain joins TRBV10-3 and TRBJ1-2; 9 bases agree with TRBD1. With 8 bases clipped from V and 4 bases from J, the junction kept 8 bases outside the gene matches. The V gene's germline CDR1 is ENHRY and CDR2 SYGVKD. There are 14 residues in the CDR3. The CDR3 loop reads CAIAGTGLSYGYTF. CDR3 DNA sequence: TGTGCCATCGCGGGGACAGGGCTTTCCTATGGCTACACCTTC.

This clone is a singleton in its sample. V gene TRBV29-1 combines with J gene TRBJ2-7, with D maybe TRBD2 (6 bases). CDR1 and CDR2 (germline): SQVTM, ANQGSEA. This CDR3 has 12 residues. V was shortened by 4 bases and J by 3 bases, with 10 bases between the two germline ends. CDR3 loop: CSVAGGNYEQYF. DNA of the CDR3: TGCAGCGTTGCCGGGGGTAACTACGAGCAGTACTTC.

CDR3 sequence reads: CSGLQGKAFF. The CDR3 bases are TGCAGCGGTTTACAGGGGAAAGCTTTCTTT. This sequence joins TRBV29-1 and TRBJ1-1; 7 positions agree with TRBD1. Germline trimming cut 7 bases from V and 9 bases from J; bases unmatched to any gene: 5. The CDR3 length is 10 residues. Germline CDR1 reads SQVTM; CDR2 reads ANQGSEA.

This rearrangement joins TRBV15 to TRBJ1-1; D gene uncertain. The CDR3 is 14 amino acids. Germline assignment: CDR1 LNHNV and CDR2 YYDKDF (reference sequence). V lost 0 bases, J lost 4 bases, and 9 bases lay in between. CDR3 residues: CATSREAPSTEAFF. The CDR3 bases are TGTGCCACCAGCAGAGAAGCCCCGAGCACTGAAGCTTTCTTT. The full variable domain, in which reference TRBV15 and TRBJ1-1 provide the parts outside the CDR3, is DAMVIQNPRYQVTQFGKPVTLSCSQTLNHNVMYWYQQKSSQAPKLLFHYYDKDFNNEADTPDNFQSRRPNTSFCFLDIRSPGLGDTAMYLCATSREAPSTEAFFGQGTRLTVV.

The rearrangement joins TRBV6-2 or TRBV6-3 to TRBJ2-7; 7 nucleotides agree with TRBD1. CDR1 and CDR2 from the germline V gene are MNHEY and SVGEGT. V dropped 0 bases and J dropped 7; count of bases not matched to a gene: 15. The CDR3 is made up of 17 amino acids. The CDR3 coding sequence is TGTGCCAGCAGTTACTCCCCGGACAGGTTAATCCCAGGGGAGCAGTACTTC. It translates to CASSYSPDRLIPGEQYF.

The J gene is TRBJ1-2, the V gene TRBV5-4, with 8 positions matching TRBD1. Germline lookup yields CDR1 SGHNT and CDR2 YYREEE (reference sequence). This CDR3 comprises 14 residues. V lost 4 bases and J lost 8; bases outside the gene matches: 10. The CDR3 nucleotides are TGTGCCAGCAGCCCCGGACAGGGTTTGGCGGGCTACACCTTC. Protein sequence: CASSPGQGLAGYTF. Based on the CDR3 plus reference TRBV5-4 and TRBJ1-2, the full variable domain is ETGVTQSPTHLIKTRGQQVTLRCSSQSGHNTVSWYQQALGQGPQFIFQYYREEENGRGNFPPRFSGLQFPNYSSELNVNALELDDSALYLCASSPGQGLAGYTFGSGTRLTVV.

The chain uses TRBV2 and TRBJ1-2, with D possibly being TRBD1 (6 bases). Trimming took off 6 bases at V and 4 bases at J, with 15 bases between the two ends. This CDR3 spans 14 amino acids. The germline V gene encodes CDR1 SNHLY and CDR2 FYNNEI. Here the CDR3 reads CASSILDRTYGYTF. In DNA form, the CDR3 reads TGTGCCAGCAGCATATTGGACAGAACCTATGGCTACACCTTC.

The chain joins TRBV11-2 to TRBJ1-3; 7 positions match TRBD1. The CDR3 loop spans 14 amino acids. Unmatched junction bases numbered 4, after V lost 4 bases and J lost 4 bases. In germline, CDR1 is SGHAT, CDR2 FQNNGV. The CDR3, as DNA: TGTGCCAGCAGCTGGGGACAGTCCGGAAACACCATATATTTT. This gives the protein CASSWGQSGNTIYF. The complete variable domain, with remaining parts taken from reference TRBV11-2 and TRBJ1-3, reads EAGVAQSPRYKIIEKRQSVAFWCNPISGHATLYWYQQILGQGPKLLIQFQNNGVVDDSQLPKDRFSAERLKGVDSTLKIQPAKLEDSAVYLCASSWGQSGNTIYFGEGSWLTVV.

This clone was seen once. V usage is TRBV28 and J usage is TRBJ2-1; D is uncertain. The CDR3 is 11 residues long. CDR1 is MDHEN and CDR2 is SYDVKM in the germline V gene. Trimming cost V 4 bases and J 6 bases, with 4 bases left between them. In nucleotides, the CDR3 is TGTGCCAGCAGTTCTCCCAATGAGCAGTTCTTC. Amino acids: CASSSPNEQFF.

The chain has TRBV11-2 and TRBJ2-5; the D gene is possibly TRBD2 (6 bases). The CDR3 is 17 residues long. Trimming shortened V by 0 bases and J by 0 bases, and 14 bases separated the two germline ends. Germline CDR1 SGHAT, CDR2 FQNNGV. CDR3: CASSLDAQRAYQETQYF. The DNA of the CDR3 is TGTGCCAGCAGCTTAGATGCCCAGCGGGCTTACCAAGAGACCCAGTACTTC.

This chain links TRBV15 with TRBJ1-6; D call uncertain. Germline CDR1 is LNHNV and CDR2 is YYDKDF (reference sequence). Trimming shortened V by 2 bases and J by 6 bases, and 11 bases separated the two germline ends. The CDR3 loop spans 15 amino acids. The CDR3 spells CATSRPGNTNSPLHF. The DNA for the CDR3 is TGTGCCACCAGCAGACCCGGGAACACTAATTCACCCCTCCACTTT.

The chain has TRBV7-2 and TRBJ1-2; 8 bases are shared with TRBD1. V trimming: 0 bases; J trimming: 2 bases; junction bases outside the gene matches: 2. The CDR3 has 15 residues. CDR1 is SGHTA, CDR2 FQGNSA, per germline. CDR3 in amino acids: CASSLAGQANYGYTF. The CDR3, as DNA: TGTGCCAGCAGCTTAGCGGGACAGGCGAACTATGGCTACACCTTC.

This chain links TRBV21-1 with TRBJ2-7; TRBD2, the table's D call, lacks a check against the DNA. TRBV21-1 is a pseudogene. This CDR3 is built from 15 residues. The CDR3 coding sequence is TGTGCCAGCACCCTACTAGCGGCTAGCTCCTACGAGCAGTACTTC. As protein: CASTLLAASSYEQYF.

This CDR3 is CASSSLGGGEQFF. In nucleotides, the CDR3 is TGTGCCAGCAGCTCACTGGGGGGTGGAGAGCAGTTCTTC. The chain couples TRBV7-9 to TRBJ2-1; possibly TRBD2 for D (6 bases). CDR1 and CDR2 (germline): SEHNR, FQNEAQ (reference sequence). The V and J ends lost 4 bases and 10 bases respectively, with 14 bases between them. The CDR3 has 13 residues. Full variable domain (rest looked up from reference TRBV7-9 and TRBJ2-1): DTGVSQNPRHKITKRGQNVTFRCDPISEHNRLYWYRQTLGQGPEFLTYFQNEAQLEKSRLLSDRFSAERPKGSFSTLEIQRTEQGDSAMYLCASSSLGGGEQFFGPGTRLTVL.

This clone was observed a handful of times. V and J are TRBV7-9 and TRBJ1-1; D ambiguous. The V end lost 7 bases, the J end lost 0 bases, and 9 bases lay between the germline ends. The CDR3 has 13 residues. CDR1 is SEHNR and CDR2 is FQNEAQ in the germline V gene (reference sequence). The chain's CDR3 is CASTRGLNTEAFF. The CDR3, as DNA: TGTGCCAGCACCCGGGGTCTGAACACTGAAGCTTTCTTT.

This clone has more than one count but fewer than ten. A junction boundary mismatches the germline segment, possibly from a read error. This chain links TRBV19 with TRBJ2-2; 7 nucleotides agree with TRBD1. Per germline, CDR1 LNHDA and CDR2 SQIVND (reference sequence). CDR3 length equals 13 residues. CDR3 loop: CASRIDRAGELFF. CDR3 in DNA: TGTGCCAGTAGGATAGACAGGGCCGGGGAGCTGTTTTTT.

The chain has TRBV5-6 and TRBJ2-3; TRBD1 matches 8 bases. CDR3 length: 16 residues. Germline CDR1 is SGHDT and CDR2 is YYEEEE. The ends lost 6 bases at V and 3 bases at J; junction bases unmatched: 12. The CDR3 region is CASTRVDGQGTDTQYF. The CDR3 bases are TGTGCCAGCACGCGAGTGGATGGACAGGGTACAGATACGCAGTATTTT.

The chain combines TRBV7-8 with TRBJ2-3; 11 bases are a match to TRBD2. Germline V gene data show CDR1 as SGHVS and CDR2 as FQNEAQ. This CDR3 is 18 amino acids long. The junction had 9 bases not matched to a gene; V was cut back by 1 base and J by 3 bases. CDR3 sequence (DNA): TGTGCCAGCAGCTTAGGGGTAGCGGGAGGGCCGAGGACAGATACGCAGTATTTT. Protein: CASSLGVAGGPRTDTQYF.

This clone was seen just once. The CDR3 sequence is CATSAALAGMNTEAFF. The CDR3 nucleotides are TGTGCCACCAGCGCAGCCCTCGCGGGGATGAACACTGAAGCTTTCTTT. This sequence joins TRBV15 and TRBJ1-1; D unclear. This CDR3 has 16 amino acids. Trimming cost V 5 bases and J 0 bases, with 16 bases left between them. Germline values: CDR1 LNHNV, CDR2 YYDKDF (reference sequence).

The rearrangement uses TRBV6-2 or TRBV6-3 and TRBJ1-5; a weak D match, TRBD1 (5 bases). The V end lost 4 bases, the J end lost 1 base, and 20 bases lay between the germline ends. Germline loops: CDR1 MNHEY, CDR2 SVGEGT. The CDR3 runs to 18 residues. The CDR3 is CASSSGGGAQLSNQPQHF. The CDR3 DNA reads TGTGCCAGCAGTTCGGGGGGGGGTGCGCAGCTGAGCAATCAGCCCCAGCATTTT.

The chain carries TRBV29-1 and TRBJ1-1, with a tentative D call TRBD1 (5 bases). Trimming cost V 6 bases and J 3 bases, with 14 bases left between them. CDR3 size: 13 residues. From germline, CDR1 is SQVTM and CDR2 ANQGSEA. The CDR3 region is CSVAGWVDTEAFF. DNA for the CDR3: TGCAGCGTGGCAGGGTGGGTAGACACTGAAGCTTTCTTT.

This clone has just one count. This rearrangement joins TRBV18 to TRBJ2-2, with 8 bases that match TRBD1. CDR1 KGHSH and CDR2 LQKENI come from the germline V gene. This CDR3 has 15 residues. V shed 4 bases and J 4 bases; nucleotides not matched to a gene: 5. The CDR3 protein is CASSRGQELTGELFF. Here the CDR3 DNA reads TGTGCCAGCTCACGGGGACAGGAGCTCACCGGGGAGCTGTTTTTT.

The V gene is TRBV9, the J gene TRBJ1-5, with D hard to call. Per germline, CDR1 SGDLS and CDR2 YYNGEE. The CDR3 totals 14 residues. V was cut by 4 bases and J by 2 bases, with 10 bases left in between. In DNA, the CDR3 is TGTGCCAGCAGCCCCACCTCGGGCAATCAGCCCCAGCATTTT. This codes for CASSPTSGNQPQHF.

This chain joins TRBV11-2 and TRBJ2-3; 8 bases fit TRBD2. J gave up 0 bases and V 5 bases, and 10 bases lay outside the gene matches. The length of the CDR3 is 17 residues. Germline CDR1 and CDR2: SGHAT and FQNNGV. CDR3 sequence reads: CASSPNGASGSTDTQYF. Written as DNA, the CDR3 is TGTGCCAGCAGCCCGAATGGGGCTAGCGGGAGCACAGATACGCAGTATTTT.